This T cell receptor (beta chain) was identified in a study of cytomegalovirus exposure and HLA in healthy donors. About the study: There were some 410 genotyped donors. Of these, roughly 80% fell in the genetic ancestry cluster associated with self-reported Caucasian donors.

The primer mix had 60 Vbeta and 13 Jbeta primers. This table comes from immunoSEQ multiplex PCR, and its TCRdb copy is limited to in-frame clones, with some not included. The sample shows roughly 240,000 clones, around 80% of them seen only once. CDR1 and CDR2 from the germline V gene are MNHEY and SVGAGI. There are 16 residues in the CDR3. V shed 3 bases and J shed 7 bases, with 19 bases lying between them. The clonotype originates from a boy between 5 and 17 years old in good health and CMV-seronegative. The rearrangement links TRBV6-5 to TRBJ2-1; D is perhaps TRBD2 (5 bases). Sequences were obtained from PBMCs. Here the CDR3 DNA reads TGTGCCAGCAGTTATTTTTCCTACAAAAAGCGGAATGAGCAGTTCTTC. This codes for CASSYFSYKKRNEQFF.